A single sample gave rise to the 2 T cell receptor beta chains below, sequenced in a study of PD-1 blockade in classical Hodgkin lymphoma (dated by TCRdb to the early 2020s). According to the study, the label for this sample's time point signals: cycle 1 day 1 (C1D1), immediately before nivolumab initiation. Every trial patient had relapsed following autologous stem cell transplantation, and prior brentuximab vedotin exposure was what differed among cohorts A, B and C. Libraries were constructed by the immunoSEQ multiplex PCR assay. Not all clones reach the TCRdb copy of this immuneACCESS table, which keeps in-frame sequences only. Checked studies attribute under half of the gap to unresolved V genes and leave the rest unexplained. This sample comprises 55,000 to 80,000 clones, approximately 94% of them detected only once. The leading ten clones occupy roughly 8% of the sample. The specimen was peripheral blood mononuclear cells (PBMCs), collected at baseline. The origin of the receptors is a human donor with classical Hodgkin lymphoma.

CDR3 sequence (DNA): TGTGCCAGCAGCTCCCGAAAAGAGCAGTTCTTC. This gives the protein CASSSRKEQFF. This chain uses TRBV6-5 with TRBJ2-1; D is ambiguous. V dropped 6 bases and J dropped 10 bases, with 10 bases sitting between them. From germline, CDR1 is MNHEY and CDR2 SVGAGI. This CDR3 contains 11 residues.

This chain connects TRBV13 to TRBJ2-7; tentative D call: TRBD2 (6 bases). The length of the CDR3 is 13 residues. CDR1 is PRHDT, CDR2 FYEKMQ, per germline (reference sequence). The V end lost 2 bases, the J end lost 2 bases, and 7 bases lay between the germline ends. The CDR3 bases are TGTGCCAGCAGCTTACGGGGGACCTACGAGCAGTACTTC. It specifies CASSLRGTYEQYF.